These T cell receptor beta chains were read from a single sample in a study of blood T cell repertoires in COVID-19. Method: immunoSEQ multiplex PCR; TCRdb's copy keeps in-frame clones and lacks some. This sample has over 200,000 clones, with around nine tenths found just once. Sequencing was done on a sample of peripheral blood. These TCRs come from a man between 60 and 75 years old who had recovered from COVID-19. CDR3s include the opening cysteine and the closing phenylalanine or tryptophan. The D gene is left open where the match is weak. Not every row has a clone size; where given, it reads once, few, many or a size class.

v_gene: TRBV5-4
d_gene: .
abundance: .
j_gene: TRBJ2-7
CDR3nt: TGTGCCAGCAGCTTGGCCCAGGGTCACGAGCAGTACTTC
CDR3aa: CASSLAQGHEQYF

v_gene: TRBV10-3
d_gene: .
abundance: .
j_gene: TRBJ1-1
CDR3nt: TGTGCCATCAGTGGAACCTTTGGCAGGTTGAACACTGAAGCTTTCTTT
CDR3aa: CAISGTFGRLNTEAFF

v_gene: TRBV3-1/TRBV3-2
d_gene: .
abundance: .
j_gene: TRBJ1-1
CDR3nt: TGTGCCAGCAGCCAAACAGGGACTGAAGCTTTCTTT
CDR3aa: CASSQTGTEAFF

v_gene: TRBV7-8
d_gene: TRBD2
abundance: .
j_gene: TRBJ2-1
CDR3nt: TGTGCCAGCAGCTTGGGAGGGCAGCAGTTCTTC
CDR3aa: CASSLGGQQFF

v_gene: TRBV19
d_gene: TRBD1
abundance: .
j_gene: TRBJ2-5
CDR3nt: TGTGCCACCCGAACAACGACAGGGTCAGAGACCCAGTACTTC
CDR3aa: CATRTTTGSETQYF

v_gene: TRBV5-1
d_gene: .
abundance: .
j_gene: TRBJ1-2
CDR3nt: TGCGCCAGCAGCCGGGACACCGGTAACTATGGCTACACCTTC
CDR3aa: CASSRDTGNYGYTF

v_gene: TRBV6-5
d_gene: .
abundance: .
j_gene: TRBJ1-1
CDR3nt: TGTGCCAGCAGTTCCCCCGGGACATACATCGCTTTCTTT
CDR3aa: CASSSPGTYIAFF

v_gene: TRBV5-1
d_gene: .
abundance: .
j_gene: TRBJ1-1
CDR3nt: TGCGCCAGCAGCATGACAGGGAACACTGAAGCTTTCTTT
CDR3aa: CASSMTGNTEAFF

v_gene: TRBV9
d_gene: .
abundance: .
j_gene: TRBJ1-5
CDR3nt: TGTGCCAGCAGCACAGGGTTGAGCAATCAGCCCCAGCATTTT
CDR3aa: CASSTGLSNQPQHF

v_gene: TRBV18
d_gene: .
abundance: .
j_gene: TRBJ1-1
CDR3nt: TGTGCCAGCTCACCTGAGGCGGGAACTGAAGCTTTCTTT
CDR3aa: CASSPEAGTEAFF

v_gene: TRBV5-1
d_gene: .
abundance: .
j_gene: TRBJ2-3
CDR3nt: TGCGCCAGCAGAGGGGACACCTTGTATACGCAGTATTTT
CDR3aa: CASRGDTLYTQYF

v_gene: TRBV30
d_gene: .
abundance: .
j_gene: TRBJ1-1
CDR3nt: TGTGCCTGGAGTAAGACAGGAATGAACACTGAAGCTTTCTTT
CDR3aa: CAWSKTGMNTEAFF

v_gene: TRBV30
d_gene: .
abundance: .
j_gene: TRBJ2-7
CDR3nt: TGTGCCTGGAGTTCCAGCTCCTACGAGCAGTACTTC
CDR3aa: CAWSSSSYEQYF

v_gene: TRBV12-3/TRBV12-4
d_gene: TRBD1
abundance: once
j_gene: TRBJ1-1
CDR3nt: TGTGCCAGCAGGCCCACAGGGGGGACTGAAGCTTTCTTT
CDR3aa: CASRPTGGTEAFF

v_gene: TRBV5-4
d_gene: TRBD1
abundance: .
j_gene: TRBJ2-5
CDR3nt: TGTGCCAGCAGCTCAAAGGGGGCCCCCCCCGTTGAGTCCCAGTACTTC
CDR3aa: CASSSKGAPPVESQYF

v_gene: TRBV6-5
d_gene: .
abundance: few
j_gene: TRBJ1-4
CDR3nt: TGTGCCAGCAGTTACTCGAGCGGAGGAAAACTGTTTTTT
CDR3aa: CASSYSSGGKLFF

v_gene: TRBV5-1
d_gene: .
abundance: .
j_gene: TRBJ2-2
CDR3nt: TGCGCCAGCAGCTTGGAAACATTCACCGGGGAGCTGTTTTTT
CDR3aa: CASSLETFTGELFF

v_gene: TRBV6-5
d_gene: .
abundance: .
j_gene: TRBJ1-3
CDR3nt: TGTGCCGCCTGGAGCTCTGGAAACACCATATATTTT
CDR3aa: CAAWSSGNTIYF

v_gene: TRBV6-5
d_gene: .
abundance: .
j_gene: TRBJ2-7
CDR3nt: TGTGCCAGCACACCAGGGGCGGTTCGGGACGAGCAGTACTTC
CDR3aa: CASTPGAVRDEQYF

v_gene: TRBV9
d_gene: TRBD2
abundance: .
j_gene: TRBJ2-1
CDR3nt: TGTGCCAGCAGCGCTTGGACTAGCGGGAGCAATGAGCAGTTCTTC
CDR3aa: CASSAWTSGSNEQFF